These T cell receptor beta chains were read from a single sample in a study of siplizumab effects on memory and regulatory T cells. Libraries were prepared by immunoSEQ multiplex PCR; TCRdb keeps only in-frame clonotypes and omits some of them. The sample holds 75,000 to 100,000 clones, 94% seen once. The sample taken for sequencing was non-Treg CD4+ T cells sorted from blood. Receptor source: a human donor in good health. Each CDR3 is given with its conserved first and last residue. D genes are given only for firm matches. The size of a clone is reported for some rows only, either as once, few or many, or as a class for expanded clones.

TRBV30	NA	NA	TRBJ1-3	CAWSVRPGGHAYF	TGTGCCTGGAGTGTACGTCCGGGGGGGCATGCATATTTT
TRBV5-4	NA	NA	TRBJ2-5	CASSLDTLGTQYF	TGTGCCAGCAGCTTAGACACCCTCGGGACCCAGTACTTC
TRBV10-3	NA	NA	TRBJ1-6	CAISESNGYNSPLHF	TGTGCCATCAGTGAGTCTAACGGGTATAATTCACCCCTCCACTTT
TRBV30	NA	NA	TRBJ1-2	CAWRSNRGYTF	TGTGCCTGGAGATCCAACAGGGGCTACACCTTC
TRBV5-1	NA	NA	TRBJ2-1	CASEELGSRGNEQFF	TGCGCCAGCGAAGAGTTGGGATCTCGGGGGAATGAGCAGTTCTTC
TRBV6-1	NA	NA	TRBJ1-5	CASSEGSAYQPQHF	TGTGCCAGCAGTGAAGGGTCAGCTTATCAGCCCCAGCATTTT
TRBV2	NA	NA	TRBJ1-2	CASSLQGNGYTF	TGTGCCAGCAGTCTTCAGGGGAATGGCTACACCTTC
TRBV9	TRBD1	NA	TRBJ2-2	CASSAALGTANTGELFF	TGTGCCAGCAGCGCCGCCCTCGGGACAGCGAACACCGGGGAGCTGTTTTTT
TRBV2	NA	NA	TRBJ1-6	CASRGQTNNSPLHF	TGTGCCAGCAGAGGACAGACTAACAATTCACCCCTCCACTTT
TRBV19	NA	NA	TRBJ2-2	CASKGVETGELFF	TGTGCCAGTAAAGGGGTTGAAACCGGGGAGCTGTTTTTT
TRBV7-2	NA	NA	TRBJ2-3	CASSLKGRETDTQYF	TGTGCCAGCAGCTTAAAGGGCAGGGAGACAGATACGCAGTATTTT
TRBV7-9	NA	NA	TRBJ2-5	CASSLVSGVKTQYF	TGTGCCAGCAGCTTAGTTTCAGGGGTGAAGACCCAGTACTTC
TRBV5-1	NA	NA	TRBJ2-5	CASSLVRGGETQYF	TGCGCCAGCAGCTTGGTACGGGGAGGAGAGACCCAGTACTTC
TRBV19	TRBD2	NA	TRBJ2-1	CAISSVAGGSYNEQFF	TGTGCCATTTCATCAGTAGCGGGGGGTTCCTACAATGAGCAGTTCTTC
TRBV5-8	NA	NA	TRBJ1-2	CASRLRDQFYGYTF	TGTGCCAGCAGGCTCCGGGACCAATTCTATGGCTACACCTTC
TRBV5-6	NA	NA	TRBJ2-1	CASSRTIQQFF	TGTGCCAGCAGCCGCACAATACAGCAGTTCTTC
TRBV11-2	NA	NA	TRBJ2-7	CASSFGAYEQYF	TGTGCCAGCAGCTTCGGAGCCTACGAGCAGTACTTC
TRBV7-9	TRBD1	NA	TRBJ2-1	CASSLERQGSYNEQFF	TGTGCCAGCAGCTTAGAACGACAGGGGTCCTACAATGAGCAGTTCTTC
TRBV6-5	NA	NA	TRBJ1-4	CASSYMGKLFF	TGTGCCAGCAGTTACATGGGAAAACTGTTTTTT
TRBV10-3	TRBD2	NA	TRBJ2-1	CAISDLRLAGAYNEQFF	TGTGCCATCAGTGATCTACGGCTAGCGGGGGCATACAATGAGCAGTTCTTC
TRBV5-5	NA	NA	TRBJ2-5	CASSLVGKQETQYF	TGTGCCAGCAGCTTGGTAGGAAAGCAAGAGACCCAGTACTTC
TRBV10-1	NA	NA	TRBJ1-5	CASSAGLNQPQHF	TGCGCCAGCAGTGCGGGGCTAAATCAGCCCCAGCATTTT
TRBV21-1	NA	NA	TRBJ1-5	CASSKAREDRGNQPQHF	TGTGCCAGCAGCAAAGCTAGAGAGGACAGGGGGAATCAGCCCCAGCATTTT
TRBV5-6	NA	NA	TRBJ2-3	CASSPDRPVSTDTQYF	TGTGCCAGCAGCCCAGACAGGCCCGTTAGCACAGATACGCAGTATTTT
TRBV7-9	TRBD1	NA	TRBJ1-5	CASSFDSRTGLQPQHF	TGTGCCAGCAGCTTCGATAGTCGGACAGGGTTACAGCCCCAGCATTTT
TRBV10-3	NA	NA	TRBJ2-1	CAISVGLNSYNEQFF	TGTGCCATCAGTGTAGGGCTAAACTCCTACAATGAGCAGTTCTTC
TRBV6-5	TRBD1	once	TRBJ2-1	CASRRQGNEQFF	TGTGCCAGCAGAAGACAGGGAAATGAGCAGTTCTTC
TRBV6-6	TRBD1	NA	TRBJ2-7	CASNPNPTGDYEQYF	TGTGCCAGCAACCCAAATCCGACAGGGGACTACGAGCAGTACTTC
TRBV4-1	TRBD2	NA	TRBJ2-5	CASSQVVLTSGGQETQYF	TGCGCCAGCAGCCAGGTGGTTTTGACTAGCGGGGGCCAAGAGACCCAGTACTTC
TRBV6-1	TRBD2	NA	TRBJ2-1	CASSEALAVNEQFF	TGTGCCAGCAGTGAAGCCCTAGCGGTGAATGAGCAGTTCTTC
TRBV10-1	NA	NA	TRBJ1-1	CASSEVAGGTEAFF	TGCGCCAGCAGTGAGGTGGCGGGGGGCACTGAAGCTTTCTTT
TRBV7-9	TRBD2	NA	TRBJ2-2	CASRAERVSGTNTGELFF	TGTGCCAGCAGAGCCGAGAGGGTCAGCGGGACGAACACCGGGGAGCTGTTTTTT
TRBV5-1	NA	NA	TRBJ1-6	CATRLDTSYNSPLHF	TGCGCCACCCGACTGGACACCTCCTATAATTCACCCCTCCACTTT
TRBV5-8	NA	NA	TRBJ1-1	CASSPDRGGHEEAFF	TGTGCCAGCAGCCCCGATAGGGGCGGCCACGAAGAAGCTTTCTTT
TRBV4-1	TRBD1	NA	TRBJ2-7	CASSHETGASSEQYF	TGCGCCAGCAGCCATGAAACAGGGGCGTCTAGCGAGCAGTACTTC
TRBV27	NA	NA	TRBJ2-2	CASYSFGFWPSEATGELFF	TGTGCCAGCTATAGTTTCGGCTTCTGGCCTTCTGAGGCGACCGGGGAGCTGTTTTTT
TRBV9	TRBD2	once	TRBJ2-2	CASSPVASGNTGELFF	TGTGCCAGCAGCCCAGTGGCTAGCGGGAACACCGGGGAGCTGTTTTTT
TRBV5-1	TRBD1	NA	TRBJ2-2	CASSGTVVVTGELFF	TGCGCCAGCAGCGGGACAGTGGTAGTCACCGGGGAGCTGTTTTTT
TRBV5-1	TRBD2	NA	TRBJ2-2	CASSLRQPGLSNTGELFF	TGCGCCAGCAGCTTGAGACAACCGGGACTATCGAACACCGGGGAGCTGTTTTTT
TRBV30	NA	NA	TRBJ2-5	CAWSATLGGETQYF	TGTGCCTGGAGTGCAACACTAGGTGGAGAGACCCAGTACTTC
TRBV9	NA	NA	TRBJ2-2	CASRRGSGSGNTGELFF	TGTGCCAGCAGGAGGGGGTCGGGCTCGGGAAACACCGGGGAGCTGTTTTTT
TRBV5-6	NA	NA	TRBJ2-3	CASSSSPIGTDTQYF	TGTGCCAGCAGCTCCTCTCCCATAGGCACAGATACGCAGTATTTT
TRBV6-5	TRBD1	NA	TRBJ1-3	CASSNQDRASNTIYF	TGTGCCAGCAGTAACCAGGACAGGGCATCAAACACCATATATTTT
TRBV7-7	TRBD2	NA	TRBJ2-3	CASSLGLAGVDTQYF	TGTGCTAGCAGCCTGGGACTAGCGGGAGTGGATACGCAGTATTTT
TRBV19	TRBD2	once	TRBJ2-2	CASSKREGLFTGELFF	TGTGCCAGTAGTAAGCGGGAGGGCCTATTCACCGGGGAGCTGTTTTTT
TRBV6-1	NA	NA	TRBJ1-3	CASSEALGSTGNTIYF	TGTGCCAGCAGTGAAGCGCTCGGGTCTACAGGAAACACCATATATTTT
TRBV7-3	NA	NA	TRBJ1-1	CASSRGTGNTEAFF	TGTGCCAGCAGCCGAGGGACGGGGAACACTGAAGCTTTCTTT
TRBV6-5	NA	once	TRBJ2-5	CASSNGGTQETQYF	TGTGCCAGCAGTAACGGCGGGACCCAAGAGACCCAGTACTTC
TRBV7-2	NA	NA	TRBJ1-3	CASSPEIGNTIYF	TGTGCCAGCAGCCCTGAGATCGGAAACACCATATATTTT
TRBV12-2	NA	NA	TRBJ1-2	CASRLAVSGNYGYTF	TGTGCAAGTCGCTTAGCGGTGTCGGGGAACTATGGCTACACCTTC
TRBV7-8	TRBD1	NA	TRBJ1-3	CASSLVQGAHTIYF	TGTGCCAGCAGCTTAGTACAGGGGGCTCACACCATATATTTT
TRBV7-2	NA	NA	TRBJ2-3	CASRGFTSGQMTDTQYF	TGTGCCAGCAGGGGGTTCACGTCGGGGCAGATGACAGATACGCAGTATTTT
TRBV30	TRBD1	NA	TRBJ2-3	CAWSPYYRGNTDTQYF	TGTGCCTGGAGCCCATATTACAGGGGAAACACAGATACGCAGTATTTT